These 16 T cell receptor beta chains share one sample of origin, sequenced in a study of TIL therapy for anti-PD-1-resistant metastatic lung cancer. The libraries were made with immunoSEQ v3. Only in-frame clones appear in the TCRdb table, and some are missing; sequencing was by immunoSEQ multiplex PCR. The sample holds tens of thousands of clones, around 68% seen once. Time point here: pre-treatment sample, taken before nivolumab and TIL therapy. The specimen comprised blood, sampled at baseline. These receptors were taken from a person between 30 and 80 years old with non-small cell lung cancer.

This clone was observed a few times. CDR3 sequence (DNA): TGTGCCAAATCTGACAGGGGAGAAAATCAGCCCCAGCATTTT. As protein: CAKSDRGENQPQHF. The V call is TRBV5-6, the J call TRBJ1-5; 8 bases line up with TRBD1. The CDR3 has 14 residues. The J segment lost 4 bases and the V segment lost 9 bases, leaving 9 bases of the junction unmatched. Germline loops: CDR1 SGHDT, CDR2 YYEEEE.

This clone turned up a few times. CDR3 sequence: CASSPKTSNTGELFF. CDR3 nucleotides: TGTGCCAGCAGCCCGAAAACATCGAACACCGGGGAGCTGTTTTTT. V and J are TRBV5-4 and TRBJ2-2; unclear D gene. V lost 4 bases to trimming and J lost 0 bases, with 10 bases between them. CDR3 size: 15 residues. The germline V gene has CDR1 SGHNT and CDR2 YYREEE (reference sequence).

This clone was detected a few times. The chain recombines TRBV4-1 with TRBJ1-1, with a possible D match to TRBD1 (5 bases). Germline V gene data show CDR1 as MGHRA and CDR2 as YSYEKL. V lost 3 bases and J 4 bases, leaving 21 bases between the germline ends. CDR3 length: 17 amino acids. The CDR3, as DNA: TGCGCCAGCAGCCACGGGGCCCCTCGGGCGATGAGCACTGAAGCTTTCTTT. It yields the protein CASSHGAPRAMSTEAFF.

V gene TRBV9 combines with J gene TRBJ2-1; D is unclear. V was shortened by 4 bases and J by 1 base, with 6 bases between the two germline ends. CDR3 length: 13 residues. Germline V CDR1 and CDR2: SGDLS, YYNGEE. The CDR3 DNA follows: TGTGCCAGCAGCAGGGCTTCCTACAATGAGCAGTTCTTC. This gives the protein CASSRASYNEQFF. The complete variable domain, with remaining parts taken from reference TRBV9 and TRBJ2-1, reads DSGVTQTPKHLITATGQRVTLRCSPRSGDLSVYWYQQSLDQGLQFLIQYYNGEERAKGNILERFSAQQFPDLHSELNLSSLELGDSALYFCASSRASYNEQFFGPGTRLTVL.

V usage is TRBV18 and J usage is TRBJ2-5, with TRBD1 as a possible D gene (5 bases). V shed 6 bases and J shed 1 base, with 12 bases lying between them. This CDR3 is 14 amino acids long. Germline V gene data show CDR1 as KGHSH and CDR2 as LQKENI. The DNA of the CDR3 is TGTGCCAGCTCCAAAGGGGATTTCCAAGAGACCCAGTACTTC. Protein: CASSKGDFQETQYF.

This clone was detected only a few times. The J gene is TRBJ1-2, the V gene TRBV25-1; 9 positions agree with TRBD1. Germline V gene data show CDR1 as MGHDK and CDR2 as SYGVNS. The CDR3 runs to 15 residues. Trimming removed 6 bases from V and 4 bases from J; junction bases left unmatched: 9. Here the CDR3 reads CASRGTGKLTYGYTF. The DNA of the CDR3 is TGTGCCAGCAGAGGGACAGGGAAACTCACCTATGGCTACACCTTC.

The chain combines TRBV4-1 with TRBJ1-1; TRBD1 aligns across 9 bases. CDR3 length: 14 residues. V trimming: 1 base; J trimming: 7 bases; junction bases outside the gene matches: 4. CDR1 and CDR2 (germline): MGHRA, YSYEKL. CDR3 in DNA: TGCGCCAGCAGCCAAGTGGACAGGGGTGGTGAAGCTTTCTTT. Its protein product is CASSQVDRGGEAFF.

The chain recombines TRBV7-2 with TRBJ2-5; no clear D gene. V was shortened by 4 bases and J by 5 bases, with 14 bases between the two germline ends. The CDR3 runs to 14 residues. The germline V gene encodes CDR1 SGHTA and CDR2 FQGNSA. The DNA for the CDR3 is TGTGCCAGCAGCTCGAGCGTGAGAGCGGAGACCCAGTACTTC. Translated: CASSSSVRAETQYF. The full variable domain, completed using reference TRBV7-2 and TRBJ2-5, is GAGVSQSPSNKVTEKGKDVELRCDPISGHTALYWYRQSLGQGLEFLIYFQGNSAPDKSGLPSDRFSAERTGGSVSTLTIQRTQQEDSAVYLCASSSSVRAETQYFGPGTRLLVL.

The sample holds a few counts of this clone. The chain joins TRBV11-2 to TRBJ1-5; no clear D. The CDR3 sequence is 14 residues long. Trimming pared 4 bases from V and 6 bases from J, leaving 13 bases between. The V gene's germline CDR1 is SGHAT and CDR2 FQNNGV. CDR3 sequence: CASSSQVEGQPQHF. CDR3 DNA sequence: TGTGCCAGCAGCTCTCAGGTGGAGGGTCAGCCCCAGCATTTT.

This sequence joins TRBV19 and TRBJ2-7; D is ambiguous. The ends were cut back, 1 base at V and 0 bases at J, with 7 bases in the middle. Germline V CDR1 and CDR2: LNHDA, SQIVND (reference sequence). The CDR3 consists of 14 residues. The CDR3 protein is CASSIARNSYEQYF. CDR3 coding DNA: TGTGCCAGTAGTATAGCCAGAAACTCCTACGAGCAGTACTTC.

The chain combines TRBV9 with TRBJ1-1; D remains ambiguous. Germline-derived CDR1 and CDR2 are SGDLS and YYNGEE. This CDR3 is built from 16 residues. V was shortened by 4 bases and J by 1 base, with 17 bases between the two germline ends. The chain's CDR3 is CASSTKPGLRNTEAFF. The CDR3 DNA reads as TGTGCCAGCAGCACAAAACCGGGCCTAAGGAACACTGAAGCTTTCTTT.

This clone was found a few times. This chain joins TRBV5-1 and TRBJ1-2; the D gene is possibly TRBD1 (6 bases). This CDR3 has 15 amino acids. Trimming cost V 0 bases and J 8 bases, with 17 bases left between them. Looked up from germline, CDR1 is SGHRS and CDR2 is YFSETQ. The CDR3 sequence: CASSLEPGEVSGYTF. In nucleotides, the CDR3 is TGCGCCAGCAGCTTGGAACCAGGGGAGGTTTCGGGCTACACCTTC.

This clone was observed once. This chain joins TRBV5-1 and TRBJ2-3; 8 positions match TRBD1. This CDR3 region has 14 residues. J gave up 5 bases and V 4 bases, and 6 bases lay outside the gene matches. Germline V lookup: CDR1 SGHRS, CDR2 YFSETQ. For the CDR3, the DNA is TGCGCCAGCAGCCCGGACAGGGCGGGAGATACGCAGTATTTT. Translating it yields CASSPDRAGDTQYF.

CDR3 nucleotide sequence: TGTGCCACCTCTCCGGGCAGACTCCTGACCGGCTACACCTTC. Amino acids: CATSPGRLLTGYTF. The chain carries TRBV19 and TRBJ1-2; D ambiguous. The CDR3 is made up of 14 amino acids. Germline values: CDR1 LNHDA, CDR2 SQIVND (reference sequence). V lost 10 bases and J 8 bases, leaving 23 bases between the germline ends.

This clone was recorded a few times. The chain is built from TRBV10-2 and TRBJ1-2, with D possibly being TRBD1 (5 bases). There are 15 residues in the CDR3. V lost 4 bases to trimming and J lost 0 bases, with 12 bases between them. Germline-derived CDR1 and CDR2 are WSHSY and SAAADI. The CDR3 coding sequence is TGCGCCAGCAGTGTAGACAGCCAAACTAACTATGGCTACACCTTC. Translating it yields CASSVDSQTNYGYTF.

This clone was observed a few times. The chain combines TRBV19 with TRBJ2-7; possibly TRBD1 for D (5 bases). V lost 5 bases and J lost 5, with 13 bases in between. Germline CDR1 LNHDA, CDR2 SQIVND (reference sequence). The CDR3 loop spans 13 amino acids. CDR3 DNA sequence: TGTGCCAGTAGTCAGGGCAAGTATGACGAGCAGTACTTC. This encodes CASSQGKYDEQYF.